This T cell receptor (beta chain) originates from a study of blood T cell repertoires in COVID-19. Germline V CDR1 and CDR2: LGHNA, YSLEER. The CDR3 extends over 16 amino acids. V dropped 1 base and J dropped 0 bases, with 12 bases sitting between them. Clones were read by immunoSEQ multiplex PCR, and TCRdb kept only the in-frame ones, dropping some. This table has a few hundred thousand clones, roughly 85% appearing once. The sequence was collected from a woman younger than 30 with acute or convalescent COVID-19. Sample: peripheral blood. This chain links TRBV4-3 with TRBJ1-1; D is undetermined. The CDR3 loop is CASSQVLRGMNTEAFF. In DNA form, the CDR3 reads TGCGCCAGCAGCCAAGTTCTGCGGGGTATGAACACTGAAGCTTTCTTT.